The 7 T cell receptor beta chains presented below share a single source sample, sequenced in a study of long-term antiretroviral therapy in people with HIV. Survey level was the resolution at which the v3.0 immunoSEQ assay ran. TCRdb's table, derived via immunoSEQ multiplex PCR, lists solely in-frame clones and lacks some. The sample contains tens of thousands of clones, about nine tenths of which appear only once. The sample in question was unsorted PBMCs, obtained around 5 years before starting antiretroviral therapy. These TCRs come from a man aged 50-60 years with HIV.

This clone was picked up a small number of times. The rearrangement joins TRBV6-5 to TRBJ1-5; no firm D call. The CDR3 is made up of 13 amino acids. CDR1 MNHEY and CDR2 SVGAGI come from the germline V gene. V was pared by 6 bases and J by 9 bases, with 15 bases between. CDR3 amino acids: CASSGRGKRPQHF. CDR3 coding DNA: TGTGCCAGCAGCGGACGGGGAAAGAGGCCCCAGCATTTT.

The V gene is TRBV9, the J gene TRBJ1-3; no firm D call. The V and J ends lost 3 bases and 4 bases respectively, with 8 bases between them. The length of the CDR3 is 13 residues. Germline V gene sequence: CDR1 SGDLS, CDR2 YYNGEE. The CDR3 DNA sequence: TGTGCCAGCAGCGGACGGCTGGGAAACACCATATATTTT. Translated: CASSGRLGNTIYF.

The chain is built from TRBV5-1 and TRBJ2-5, with 12 bases fitting TRBD2. The CDR3 runs 18 residues. V lost 0 bases and J lost 4; bases outside the gene matches: 10. CDR1 and CDR2 from the germline V gene are SGHRS and YFSETQ. This CDR3 reads CASSLGQLAGGGGETQYF. The CDR3 DNA follows: TGCGCCAGCAGCTTGGGTCAACTAGCGGGAGGAGGGGGAGAGACCCAGTACTTC.

V is TRBV28 and J is TRBJ2-7; the D gene is possibly TRBD2 (6 bases). CDR3 length equals 14 residues. V was shortened by 6 bases and J by 7 bases, with 19 bases between the two germline ends. Looked up from germline, CDR1 is MDHEN and CDR2 is SYDVKM. The CDR3 protein is CASSSGTSVWEQYF. The CDR3 DNA reads TGTGCCAGCAGCTCCGGGACTTCCGTTTGGGAGCAGTACTTC.

The rearrangement joins TRBV29-1 to TRBJ1-1; possible D gene TRBD1, 5 bases. The CDR3 has 13 residues. Germline V gene data show CDR1 as SQVTM and CDR2 as ANQGSEA. The V end lost 4 bases, the J end lost 3 bases, and 12 bases lay between the germline ends. The CDR3 region is CSVAWGGDTEAFF. The CDR3, as DNA: TGCAGCGTTGCCTGGGGGGGTGACACTGAAGCTTTCTTT.

This clone has just a few counts. The rearrangement links TRBV29-1 to TRBJ1-2, with a possible D match to TRBD1 (6 bases). The CDR3 is 12 residues long. The germline V gene has CDR1 SQVTM and CDR2 ANQGSEA. Trimming shortened V by 7 bases and J by 7 bases, and 16 bases separated the two germline ends. CDR3 in amino acids: CSAPLQGSGYTF. The CDR3 DNA is TGCAGCGCTCCGCTACAGGGATCTGGCTACACCTTC.

The J gene is TRBJ1-2, the V gene TRBV5-1; the match to TRBD1 covers 7 bases. The CDR3 runs to 17 residues. Germline V gene data show CDR1 as SGHRS and CDR2 as YFSETQ. Trimming at V came to 4 bases and at J to 0 bases, leaving 12 bases not matched to a gene. This chain's CDR3 is CASSLRQGPTANYGYTF. The CDR3 DNA reads as TGCGCCAGCAGCCTCCGACAGGGTCCTACAGCTAACTATGGCTACACCTTC.